Described below is a single T cell receptor beta chain sequence and its context. This clonotype was recorded many times. The target of this receptor is not known. Base qualities are not provided; no much larger clone lies one nucleotide away. Every donor in the study was a healthy Caucasian. The study also sequenced three unrelated non-twin adults: a male aged 18 to 30, a male aged 50 to 59 and a female aged 50 to 59. Miltenyi CD45RO+ enrichment and human naive T-cell isolation kits were used to isolate memory (CD45RO+) and naive T cells from PBMC. Library generation was performed with 5' RACE. TCRdb lists the instrument as Illumina HiSeq 2000. Template switching added a universal primer binding site, and the final cDNA carried a unique molecular identifier that allowed TCR cDNA molecules to be counted accurately. First-strand cDNA for TCR alpha and beta chains was synthesized from specific primers in the conserved constant-segment region. To control for contamination, each cDNA library was double barcoded with a SMART-Mk sample barcode plus Illumina barcodes. TruSeq adapter sequences and Illumina sample barcodes were added in two successive PCR steps. TCR alpha and beta cDNA libraries were sequenced on the Illumina HiSeq platform with custom primers. Regarding the original processing steps: Unique molecular identifiers were extracted from raw reads with MiGEC, and CDR3 positions were determined with MiXCR. Recombination models were inferred per individual with the repgenHMM and IGoR tools using an EM algorithm. Shared clonotypes were analyzed with the tcR package in R, and sharing was normalized by the product of cloneset sizes. To study raw recombination free of thymic and clonal selection effects, out-of-frame nonproductive sequences were analyzed. In-frame beta chains were kept once TCRdb had trimmed the public reads at Q25 with fastp and called clones with MiXCR. Each entry is one CDR3 protein sequence, shown with its most common DNA and genes. The V and J calls were determined by TCRdb, not by the authors. This sample gives more than 650,000 distinct CDR3 sequences in total; 5.5% to 7.5% of them show up just once. The ten largest clones capture about 1.8% of the sample.

This record belongs to a study of identical twins listed by TCRdb under 2016. Study-level background: TCR alpha and beta repertoires from monozygotic twins, unrelated adults of various ages and cord blood were deep-sequenced to test whether fetal clonotypes persist. To rule out contamination, replicate twin experiments were performed at different times with different library preparation protocols. Study-wide findings and limitations: In monozygotic twins, out-of-frame TCR alpha sharing was systematically underestimated by recombination models, although the models agreed with sharing between unrelated individuals. Compared with coincidental sharing between unrelated individuals, an excess of low generation-probability sequences was observed among out-of-frame TCR alpha sequences shared between twins. In beta out-of-frame sequences, excess twin sharing was weaker, because having fewer shared sequences lowered the signal-to-noise ratio. Fewer insertions were carried by abundant cord blood beta clonotypes; a weaker similar trend was observed in young adult naive repertoires, while no such trend was observed in memory repertoires. Conclusions relied on cross-sectional statistical analysis, since the same donors could not be followed over many years. Zero-insertion analyses could be partly confounded by invariant T cells such as MAIT and iNKT, though diverse VJ usage argued against such confounding for most clonotypes.

Trimming accounts for 1 base at V and 0 bases at J, while the number of junction bases matched to no gene is 13. Looking up the germline V gene (reference sequence) yields CDR1 DFQATT and CDR2 SNEGSKA. Counted from cysteine to phenylalanine, this CDR3 has 18 amino acids. The retained sequence is limited to the CDR3, 54 bases, with the frame set at the first base. This TCR was recovered from a man aged 18 to 30 in good health. The chain couples TRBV20-1 to TRBJ2-3; 7 junctional bases match TRBD2. The specimen was naive T cells sorted from blood. What the cell subset or site label conveys for this sample: cells isolated with a human naive T-cell isolation kit. The DNA is as follows: TGCAGTGCTAGAGTTAGGACTAGGTGGACGGCTAGCACAGATACGCAGTATTTT. Translated, this gives CSARVRTRWTASTDTQYF.